This T cell receptor (beta chain) was recorded in a study of blood T cell repertoires in COVID-19 (dated by TCRdb to 2018 to 2020). Background for the entire study: The collaborator samples originated in the United States, Italy and Spain and spanned the acute and convalescent phases of COVID-19. The prospective study material was composed of cDNA or gDNA derived from T cells, B-cell-depleted T cells, or PBMCs. Subjects who had been exposed to COVID-19, were actively infected with it, or had recovered from it provided the deeply sampled blood TCRbeta repertoires that made up the dataset. The repertoires were made available in a free public database intended to serve as a resource for research on the immune response to SARS-CoV-2. Samples came from the ongoing ImmuneRACE study (first 160 participants) plus 1,254 subjects from 6 global collaborators. Nearly every sample came with metadata listing a de-identified subject ID, COVID-19 status, age in years and sex. Where HLA class I and class II types were available, the types were taken from metadata supplied by the sample provider, not from assay-based typing.

One collaborating source in Seattle enrolled patients while the patients were actively infected and followed the patients over time throughout the course of disease. Whole blood was collected in K2EDTA tubes by collaborating institutions according to the institutions' own protocols. For TCRbeta analysis, collaborator samples were shipped as frozen whole blood, as isolated PBMCs, or as DNA extracted from either sample type. V is pared back by 6 bases and J by 1 base, with 12 bases lying between the germline termini. The CDR3, cysteine through phenylalanine, is 14 amino acids long. This entry keeps only the CDR3 DNA: 42 bases, framed from base 1. In the germline V gene, CDR1 corresponds to SNHLY and CDR2 to FYNNEI. Paper-wide results and their limitations: The quantity of clinical and demographic metadata differed by source and by participant and was supplied without curation.

As to this clone: It has no known antigen specificity. The sample holds no much larger clone one base away, and base qualities are not on file.

The immunoSEQ Assay, a bias-controlled multiplex PCR, was used to amplify TCRbeta CDR3 regions from genomic DNA. Per the source publication's procedure: Within the assay, amplification of reference gene primers was used to estimate how many nucleated cells each sample contained. To quantify the absolute abundance of each unique TCRbeta CDR3 rearrangement, sequence reads were collapsed and filtered. For each sample, productive Simpson clonality was calculated by taking the square root of Simpson's diversity index across productive rearrangements. As stored in TCRdb, this immuneACCESS dataset retains in-frame rearrangements with V and J assigned. A fraction of the clones does not appear; measured against another copy, unresolved V genes explain less than half of the discrepancy, and the remainder lacks a known reason. V, J and clone size derive from that table, while D and trimming were established from the DNA sequence. Across this sample there are more than 200,000 clones, with 84% seen only once. The top ten constitute about 10% of the sample.

The specimen was peripheral blood. Rearrangement joined TRBV2 to TRBJ1-1; a weak D assignment points to TRBD1 (5 bases agree). This receptor was taken from a woman aged 80 or over with COVID-19, enrolled during active disease. The nucleotide sequence is TGTGCCAGCAGCGTAATTACAGGGAACACTGAAGCTTTCTTT. Translated, this is CASSVITGNTEAFF.